This T cell receptor beta chain was recorded in a study of neurological immune-mediated disorders. Study observations and caveats: The most TCR clonal expansion was seen in HTLV-1-associated myelopathy, and the least was seen in multiple sclerosis, which fell below healthy controls. No CDR3 amino acid sequences recurred among expanded clones across subjects, suggesting private repertoires in all groups.

TCRdb recomputed calls from the 5' RACE reads with MiXCR, one row per CDR3 protein. The table lists approximately 60,000 distinct CDR3 sequences, approximately 4% of them singletons. This clonotype was counted at least ten times. Its antigen remains unknown. Libraries used 2 million unsorted PBMCs kept frozen in RNAlater. V gave up 4 bases and J gave up 6 bases, with 12 bases separating them. CDR1 and CDR2 (germline): SQVTM, ANQGSEA. This CDR3 comprises 12 residues. The sequenced material came from PBMCs. This sequence joins TRBV29-1 and TRBJ1-2; D remains ambiguous. This TCR was recovered from a man in his forties or fifties with multiple sclerosis. CDR3 loop: CSVVNGIDGYTF. The CDR3 nucleotides read TGCAGCGTTGTGAACGGGATAGATGGCTACACCTTC. The variable domain in full, completed from reference TRBV29-1 and TRBJ1-2, reads SAVISQKPSRDICQRGTSLTIQCQVDSQVTMMFWYRQQPGQSLTLIATANQGSEATYESGFVIDKFPISRPNLTFSTLTVSNMSPEDSSIYLCSVVNGIDGYTFGSGTRLTVV.